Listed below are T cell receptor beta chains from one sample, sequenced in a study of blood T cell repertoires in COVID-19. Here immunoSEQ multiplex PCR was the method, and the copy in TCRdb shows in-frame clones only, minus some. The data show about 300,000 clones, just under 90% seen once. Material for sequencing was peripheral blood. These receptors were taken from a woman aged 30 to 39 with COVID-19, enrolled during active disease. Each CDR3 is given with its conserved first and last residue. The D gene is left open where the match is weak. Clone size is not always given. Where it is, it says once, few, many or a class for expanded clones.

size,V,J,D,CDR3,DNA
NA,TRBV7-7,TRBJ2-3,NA,CASSYNSLDTQYF,TGTGCCAGCAGCTATAACAGCCTAGATACGCAGTATTTT
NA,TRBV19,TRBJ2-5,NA,CASSIDWTPGGQETQYF,TGTGCCAGTAGTATAGATTGGACTCCAGGAGGCCAAGAGACCCAGTACTTC
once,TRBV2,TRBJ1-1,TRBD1,CASLRQGGTEAFF,TGTGCCAGCCTGAGACAGGGGGGGACTGAAGCTTTCTTT
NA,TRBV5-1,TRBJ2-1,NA,CASSGGNYNEQFF,TGCGCCAGCAGCGGCGGGAATTACAATGAGCAGTTCTTC
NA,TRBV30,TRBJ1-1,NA,CAWSETWSGEAFF,TGTGCCTGGAGTGAGACCTGGTCGGGTGAAGCTTTCTTT
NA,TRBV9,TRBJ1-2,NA,CASSVGPLGYTF,TGTGCCAGCAGCGTAGGGCCGCTTGGCTACACCTTC
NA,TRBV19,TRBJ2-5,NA,CASSMNRVETQYF,TGTGCCAGTAGTATGAACAGGGTGGAGACCCAGTACTTC
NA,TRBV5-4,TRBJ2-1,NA,CASSLVRPGGLNEQFF,TGTGCCAGCAGCTTGGTCCGGCCCGGTGGGCTCAATGAGCAGTTCTTC
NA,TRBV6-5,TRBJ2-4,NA,CASTLGGLAKNIQYF,TGTGCCAGCACCCTAGGAGGGCTAGCCAAAAACATTCAGTACTTC
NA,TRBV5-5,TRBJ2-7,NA,CASSLAVSYEQYF,TGTGCCAGCAGCTTGGCAGTGTCCTACGAGCAGTACTTC
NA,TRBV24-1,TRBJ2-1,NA,CATSDTRANNEQFF,TGTGCCACCAGTGATACCAGGGCAAACAATGAGCAGTTCTTC
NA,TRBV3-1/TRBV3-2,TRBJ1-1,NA,CASSLGTGTEAFF,TGTGCCAGCAGCCTAGGAACAGGCACTGAAGCTTTCTTT
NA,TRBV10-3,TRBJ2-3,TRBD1,CAISEGGQGILDTQYF,TGTGCCATCAGTGAGGGAGGACAGGGTATTTTAGATACGCAGTATTTT
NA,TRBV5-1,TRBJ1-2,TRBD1,CASSGRQGGEGGYTF,TGCGCCAGCAGCGGACGACAGGGCGGAGAGGGGGGCTACACCTTC